Listed here are 22 T cell receptor beta chains from one sample, sequenced in a study of T cell repertoires in cytomegalovirus infection. TCRdb analysed the reads with MiXCR anew, one entry per CDR3 protein. The sample yields 350,000 to 550,000 distinct CDR3 sequences, approximately 32% seen once. The sample taken for sequencing was PBMCs. These receptors all come from a human donor in good health (CMV status not recorded). Some clones in this sample may be carry-over from other donors' samples.

In its sample, this clonotype was seen many times. The V gene is TRBV2, the J gene TRBJ2-1; D remains unclear. This CDR3 region has 15 residues. Looked up from germline, CDR1 is SNHLY and CDR2 is FYNNEI. The ends were cut back, 2 bases at V and 0 bases at J, with 8 bases in the middle. The CDR3 DNA sequence: TGTGCCAGCAGTGAACAGAGTAGCTCCTACAATGAGCAGTTCTTC. Translation gives CASSEQSSSYNEQFF.

This clonotype was found once. This may come from a read error, since a much larger clone is one base off. The chain is built from TRBV28 and TRBJ1-1; D unclear. The V gene lost 5 bases and the J gene lost 2 bases, with 18 bases spanning the gap. The CDR3 runs to 16 residues. Per germline, CDR1 MDHEN and CDR2 SYDVKM. CDR3 sequence (DNA): TGTGCCAGCAGTCTCCGGAAAGGGAGTAGTAACACTGAAGCTTTCTTT. It encodes CASSLRKGSSNTEAFF. Looking up the rest from reference TRBV28 and TRBJ1-1 gives the full variable domain: DVKVTQSSRYLVKRTGEKVFLECVQDMDHENMFWYRQDPGLGLRLIYFSYDVKMKEKGDIPEGYSVSREKKERFSLILESASTNQTSMYLCASSLRKGSSNTEAFFGQGTRLTVV.

The V call is TRBV29-1, the J call TRBJ2-5, with D uncertain. The germline V gene encodes CDR1 SQVTM and CDR2 ANQGSEA. Between the trimmed V and J ends, which lost 7 bases and 2 bases, there was a span of 14 bases. The CDR3 sequence is 13 residues long. CDR3 loop: CSDSTGPQETQYF. CDR3 nucleotides: TGCAGCGACTCTACGGGTCCTCAAGAGACCCAGTACTTC.

Only a few counts were recorded for this clonotype. The V gene is TRBV12-3 or TRBV12-4, the J gene TRBJ2-7; D might be TRBD1 (6 bases). The CDR3 is 14 residues long. V was shortened by 0 bases and J by 4 bases, with 10 bases between the two germline ends. In nucleotides, the CDR3 is TGTGCCAGCAGTTTAGCGGGGGCAGGGTACGAGCAGTACTTC. Its protein product is CASSLAGAGYEQYF.

This clonotype was counted only a few times. The DNA of the CDR3 is TGTGCCAGCAGTAAAGTTATGACAGGTTATCAGCCCCAGCATTTT. Translated: CASSKVMTGYQPQHF. The chain joins TRBV27 to TRBJ1-5; D may be TRBD1 (6 bases). The germline V and J ends were trimmed by 5 bases and 5 bases, with 16 bases remaining between them. The CDR3 has 15 amino acids. The germline V gene encodes CDR1 MNHEY and CDR2 SMNVEV (reference sequence).

This clonotype was recorded many times. The chain has TRBV7-6 and TRBJ1-4, with 7 bases lining up with TRBD1. The germline V gene encodes CDR1 SGHVS and CDR2 FNYEAQ. V shed 5 bases, J shed 3 bases, and the junction held 15 bases outside the gene matches. This CDR3 contains 18 residues. In nucleotides, the CDR3 is TGTGCCAGCAGCCACGCCATTCACAGGGGTCGTGCTAATGAAAAACTGTTTTTT. Protein: CASSHAIHRGRANEKLFF.

The chain combines TRBV7-2 with TRBJ2-5; 8 bases are a match to TRBD1. Germline V gene lookup returns CDR1 SGHTA and CDR2 FQGNSA. The CDR3 has 17 residues. Trimming took 5 bases from V and 5 from J; bases not matched to a gene: 16. In DNA form, the CDR3 reads TGTGCCAGCAGCCCTCACCCCGGGACAGGTGCCATGGAGACCCAGTACTTC. It codes for CASSPHPGTGAMETQYF.

In regard to this clonotype: An end of the junction does not agree with germline; a read error may underlie this. J is TRBJ1-2 and V is TRBV5-1; D is possibly TRBD1 (5 bases). In germline, CDR1 is SGHRS, CDR2 YFSETQ. The CDR3 is 14 amino acids. CDR3 coding DNA: TGTGCAAGCAGAGGATCTGGGGGGAACTATGGCTACACCTTC. As protein: CASRGSGGNYGYTF.

The V call is TRBV4-2, the J call TRBJ2-2, with 11 positions matching TRBD2. The V gene's germline CDR1 is LGHNA and CDR2 YNFKEQ. V lost 1 base to trimming and J lost 1 base; unmatched junction nucleotides: 5. The CDR3 is 18 residues long. The CDR3 DNA sequence: TGTGCCAGCAGCCAAGCCCTAGCGGGGGGTAAGAACACCGGGGAGCTGTTTTTT. It codes for CASSQALAGGKNTGELFF.

This clonotype was seen a few times. The chain combines TRBV2 with TRBJ2-2, with TRBD1 as a possible D gene (5 bases). Between the trimmed V and J ends, which lost 5 bases and 0 bases, there was a span of 10 bases. Germline V gene lookup returns CDR1 SNHLY and CDR2 FYNNEI. The CDR3 loop spans 15 amino acids. The CDR3 coding sequence is TGTGCCAGCAGTAAAGACAGAACGAACACCGGGGAGCTGTTTTTT. It encodes CASSKDRTNTGELFF.

Remarks on this clonotype: The CDR3 carries no conserved terminal phenylalanine or tryptophan, so it likely arises from a read error. It is unclear where the CDR3 begins or ends on the DNA, so no DNA is shown, and the CDR3 is as TCRdb lists it. The chain links TRBV7-2 to TRBJ1-2; the listed D gene, TRBD1, was not tested against the DNA. The CDR3 is 11 residues long, counting both termini. Germline V CDR1 and CDR2: SGHTA, FQGNSA. The CDR3 region is CASSSWWDNTV.

This clonotype occurred a few times. J is TRBJ2-2 and V is TRBV5-1; D is possibly TRBD1 or TRBD2 (5 bases each). Between the trimmed V and J ends, which lost 4 bases and 7 bases, there was a span of 20 bases. This CDR3 is 16 amino acids long. CDR1 SGHRS and CDR2 YFSETQ come from the germline V gene. The CDR3 reads CASSPLDEGLIGELFF. The CDR3 coding sequence is TGCGCCAGCAGCCCCCTCGACGAGGGGCTCATCGGGGAGCTGTTTTTT.

The chain links TRBV11-2 to TRBJ2-7; weak D call: TRBD1 (5 bases). Germline CDR1 SGHAT, CDR2 FQNNGV. The CDR3 consists of 15 residues. V lost 4 bases, J lost 5 bases, and 18 bases lay in between. The CDR3: CASSSRGRPVDEQYF. The CDR3 DNA reads TGTGCCAGCAGCTCAAGGGGTCGGCCCGTCGACGAGCAGTACTTC. The full variable domain, with the rest looked up from reference TRBV11-2 and TRBJ2-7, is EAGVAQSPRYKIIEKRQSVAFWCNPISGHATLYWYQQILGQGPKLLIQFQNNGVVDDSQLPKDRFSAERLKGVDSTLKIQPAKLEDSAVYLCASSSRGRPVDEQYFGPGTRLTVT.

In this sample, this clonotype turned up a few times. This chain links TRBV12-3 or TRBV12-4 with TRBJ1-2; 7 bases are a match to TRBD1. V shed 6 bases and J 7 bases; nucleotides not matched to a gene: 11. This CDR3 comprises 14 residues. This chain's CDR3 is CASRLTGAAGGYTF. CDR3 in DNA: TGTGCCAGCAGGCTAACAGGGGCGGCCGGTGGCTACACCTTC.

The V call is TRBV5-5, the J call TRBJ2-7, with TRBD2 identical over 8 bases. The CDR3 runs to 14 residues. The J segment lost 1 base and the V segment lost 6 bases, leaving 6 bases of the junction unmatched. Germline CDR1 is SGHKS and CDR2 is YYEKEE (reference sequence). In DNA form, the CDR3 reads TGTGCCAGCACCCTCATAGCGGGGTCCTACGAGCAGTACTTC. Protein sequence: CASTLIAGSYEQYF.

Many counts were recorded for this clonotype. This sequence joins TRBV7-2 and TRBJ2-3; TRBD2 matches at 11 bases. CDR3 size: 16 residues. J gave up 6 bases and V 4 bases, and 9 bases lay outside the gene matches. The V gene's germline CDR1 is SGHTA and CDR2 FQGNSA. The CDR3 loop reads CASSSRLAGPSDTQYF. The CDR3 DNA reads as TGTGCCAGCAGCTCTAGACTAGCGGGACCTAGTGATACGCAGTATTTT. The whole variable domain, remainder taken from reference TRBV7-2 and TRBJ2-3, is GAGVSQSPSNKVTEKGKDVELRCDPISGHTALYWYRQSLGQGLEFLIYFQGNSAPDKSGLPSDRFSAERTGGSVSTLTIQRTQQEDSAVYLCASSSRLAGPSDTQYFGPGTRLTVL.

The chain couples TRBV29-1 to TRBJ2-5, with D uncertain. CDR3 size: 12 residues. V lost 0 bases and J 3 bases, leaving 5 bases between the germline ends. Germline CDR1 SQVTM, CDR2 ANQGSEA. CDR3 sequence reads: CSVEDDKETQYF. The CDR3, as DNA: TGCAGCGTTGAAGACGATAAAGAGACCCAGTACTTC.

On this clonotype: As the CDR3 is not closed by the conserved phenylalanine or tryptophan, this likely results from a read error. The CDR3 spells CASTVLNTGNEQFL. The CDR3, as DNA: TGTGCCAGCACCGTCCTCAACACAGGGAATGAGCAGTTCTTA. This chain uses TRBV7-9 with TRBJ2-1; maybe TRBD1 (6 bases). The V gene's germline CDR1 is SEHNR and CDR2 FQNEAQ (reference sequence). Trimming cost V 7 bases and J 7 bases, with 17 bases left between them. The length of the CDR3 is 14 residues.

The chain carries TRBV5-1 and TRBJ2-2; perhaps TRBD2 as D (5 bases). Trimming took 6 bases from V and 5 from J, leaving 14 bases between them. Germline V gene lookup returns CDR1 SGHRS and CDR2 YFSETQ. There are 14 residues in the CDR3. The CDR3: CASTHRGGTGELFF. The CDR3 DNA sequence: TGCGCCAGCACCCACCGAGGAGGTACCGGGGAGCTGTTTTTT.

The chain joins TRBV6-2 or TRBV6-3 to TRBJ2-7; the match to TRBD1 covers 7 bases. Looked up from germline, CDR1 is MNHEY and CDR2 is SVGEGT. The J segment lost 4 bases and the V segment lost 6 bases, leaving 6 bases of the junction unmatched. The CDR3 has 13 amino acids. The CDR3 loop reads CASRGQSEYEQYF. CDR3 bases: TGTGCCAGCAGGGGACAGTCTGAATACGAGCAGTACTTC.

As to this clonotype: This likely comes from a read error, as the CDR3 has no conserved phenylalanine or tryptophan at its end. The limits of the CDR3 on the DNA are not certain, so only TCRdb's listed CDR3 is given. The chain links TRBV20-1 to TRBJ2-1; TRBD1 is taken as the D call from the table, unchecked against the DNA. Looked up from germline, CDR1 is DFQATT and CDR2 is SNEGSKA (reference sequence). 16 amino acids form the CDR3, both terminal residues included. CDR3 loop: CSAREQRLSGCNEKFC.

This clonotype appeared many times. The chain couples TRBV7-6 to TRBJ2-7; D gene ambiguous. This CDR3 spans 13 amino acids. V was pared by 1 base and J by 3 bases, with 7 bases between. Germline-derived CDR1 and CDR2 are SGHVS and FNYEAQ. CDR3 nucleotide sequence: TGTGCCAGCAGCTTAGAACGGAGCTACGAGCAGTACTTC. This gives the protein CASSLERSYEQYF.